Sequencing of this T cell receptor (beta chain) was carried out in a study of CD8 T cells in Susac syndrome. This clonotype was counted a single time. The multiple sclerosis controls comprised treatment-naive patients whose relapsing-remitting disease was stable or active. Reverse transcription of about 0.5 to 1 ug RNA was carried out with random hexamers. MiXCR was run by TCRdb on the immunoSEQ multiplex PCR reads, yielding one entry per CDR3 protein. The table records 120,000 to 150,000 distinct CDR3 sequences, approximately 95% of them present only once. This CDR3 has 16 residues. V shed 0 bases, J shed 4 bases, and the junction held 6 bases outside the gene matches. Germline V CDR1 and CDR2: SGHVS, FQNEAQ.

The receptor's source is a human donor with multiple sclerosis. The V and J genes are TRBV7-8 and TRBJ2-1; TRBD2 matches at 7 bases. The sequencing input was CD4+ T cells from PBMCs. Written as DNA, the CDR3 is TGTGCCAGCAGCTTAGCGCCGGGTAGCGGGTACAATGAGCAGTTCTTC. It is translated as CASSLAPGSGYNEQFF.